This T cell receptor beta chain was identified in a study of blood T cell repertoires in COVID-19. For the study at large: Acute and convalescent COVID-19 specimens originated in the United States, Italy and Spain.

The trim removed 8 bases at V and 0 bases at J, leaving 13 bases unmatched. The CDR3 covers 16 residues. Germline-derived CDR1 and CDR2 are MNHEY and SMNVEV (reference sequence). Only in-frame clones appear in the TCRdb table, and some are missing; sequencing was by immunoSEQ multiplex PCR. The sample records about 250,000 clones, around nine tenths being singletons. V and J are TRBV27 and TRBJ2-7, with 7 bases lining up with TRBD1. The specimen was peripheral blood. The sequence was collected from a woman aged 55 to 70 who had recovered from COVID-19. The CDR3 region has the DNA TGTGCCAGCCGAAACACCGGGACAGCCTTCTCCTACGAGCAGTACTTC. Its protein product is CASRNTGTAFSYEQYF.